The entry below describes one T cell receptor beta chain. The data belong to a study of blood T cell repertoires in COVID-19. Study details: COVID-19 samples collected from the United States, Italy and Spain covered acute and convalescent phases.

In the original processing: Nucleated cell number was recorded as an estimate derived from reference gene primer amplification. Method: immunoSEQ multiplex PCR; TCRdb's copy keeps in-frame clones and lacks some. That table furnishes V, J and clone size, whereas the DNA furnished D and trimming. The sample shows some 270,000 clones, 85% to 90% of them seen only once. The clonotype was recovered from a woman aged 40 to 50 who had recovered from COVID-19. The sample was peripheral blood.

Here the CDR3 DNA reads TGCGCCACTTCCCCGAGGCGTATGCTGAATGAGCAGTTCTTC. Translated, it gives CATSPRRMLNEQFF. The V call is TRBV10-1, the J call TRBJ2-1; D is unclear. The germline V gene encodes CDR1 WNHNN and CDR2 SYGVQD (reference sequence). V was shortened by 10 bases and J by 7 bases, with 20 bases between the two germline ends. The CDR3 loop spans 14 amino acids.